The rows below give T cell receptor beta chains drawn from one sample of a study of Ad26.COV2.S vaccination and SARS-CoV-2 variants. Here immunoSEQ multiplex PCR was the method, and the copy in TCRdb shows in-frame clones only, minus some. The table records hundreds of thousands of clones, approximately 90% of them present only once. The sample in question was peripheral blood, obtained in a trial of Ad26.COV2.S vaccine versus placebo. The receptors shown here come from a person aged 18-65 years who received the Ad26.COV2.S COVID-19 vaccine or a placebo. The CDR3 runs from the conserved cysteine through the conserved F or W. A D gene is named only where the DNA matches it firmly. The size of a clone is reported for some rows only, either as once, few or many, or as a class for expanded clones.

d_gene	abundance	v_gene	j_gene	CDR3aa	CDR3nt
.	few	TRBV10-3	TRBJ1-2	CAISVVGNYGYTF	TGTGCCATCAGTGTTGTGGGTAACTATGGCTACACCTTC
TRBD1	.	TRBV29-1	TRBJ2-3	CSVRRDRGIDTQYF	TGCAGCGTCCGTCGGGACAGGGGGATAGATACGCAGTATTTT
.	.	TRBV5-1	TRBJ2-3	CASSITPWGPMADTQYF	TGCGCCAGCAGCATAACCCCTTGGGGTCCAATGGCAGATACGCAGTATTTT
.	.	TRBV5-3	TRBJ2-5	CARSRDDSQETQYF	TGTGCCAGAAGTAGGGATGACAGTCAAGAGACCCAGTACTTC
.	.	TRBV19	TRBJ2-7	CASSREELGTYEQYF	TGTGCCAGTAGTAGGGAAGAGTTGGGAACCTACGAGCAGTACTTC
.	.	TRBV18	TRBJ1-2	CASSRPGTPNYGYTF	TGTGCCAGCTCACGGCCCGGGACCCCTAACTATGGCTACACCTTC
.	.	TRBV7-2	TRBJ2-2	CASSRDTLTGELFF	TGTGCCAGCAGCCGGGACACCCTTACCGGGGAGCTGTTTTTT
TRBD1	once	TRBV5-4	TRBJ2-7	CASSLTGQGTEQYF	TGTGCCAGCAGCTTGACGGGACAGGGTACCGAGCAGTACTTC
.	.	TRBV9	TRBJ1-2	CASSVSQGWNGYTF	TGTGCCAGCAGCGTGTCCCAGGGATGGAATGGCTACACCTTC
TRBD1	.	TRBV5-1	TRBJ2-7	CASSLGSPPGLPGGYEQYF	TGCGCCAGCAGCTTGGGGTCTCCGCCGGGGTTGCCAGGGGGATACGAGCAGTACTTC
TRBD1	few	TRBV6-5	TRBJ1-2	CAIQIGTGIGYTF	TGTGCCATACAAATCGGGACAGGGATCGGCTACACCTTC
.	.	TRBV2	TRBJ1-5	CASSGERDLAANQPQHF	TGTGCCAGCAGCGGGGAGAGGGATCTAGCCGCCAATCAGCCCCAGCATTTT
TRBD1	.	TRBV15	TRBJ1-6	CATSSRLGQPNSPLHF	TGTGCCACCAGCAGCCGATTGGGACAGCCTAATTCACCCCTCCACTTT
.	.	TRBV2	TRBJ2-7	CASSAAYEQYF	TGTGCCAGCAGTGCCGCTTACGAGCAGTACTTC
TRBD1	.	TRBV7-6	TRBJ2-7	CASSLQGAGNEQYF	TGTGCCAGCAGCTTACAGGGGGCTGGAAACGAGCAGTACTTC
.	.	TRBV21-1	TRBJ2-3	CASTTVRGFPTDTQYF	TGTGCCAGCACCACAGTTAGAGGTTTCCCCACAGATACGCAGTATTTT
TRBD1	.	TRBV28	TRBJ1-3	CASSETGSKNTIYF	TGTGCCAGCAGTGAGACAGGGTCGAAAAACACCATATATTTT
TRBD1	.	TRBV7-2	TRBJ2-7	CASSLAGTGNSYEQYF	TGTGCCAGCAGCTTAGCGGGGACAGGGAACTCCTACGAGCAGTACTTC
TRBD2	.	TRBV27	TRBJ2-5	CASSPLGSGGTQETQYF	TGTGCCAGCAGTCCCTTGGGGAGCGGGGGTACTCAAGAGACCCAGTACTTC
TRBD2	.	TRBV9	TRBJ2-1	CASSEAPTSGGVFYNEQFF	TGTGCCAGCAGCGAAGCTCCGACTAGCGGGGGAGTATTTTACAATGAGCAGTTCTTC
.	.	TRBV27	TRBJ2-3	CASSRGPFTDTQYF	TGTGCCAGCAGTCGCGGACCTTTCACAGATACGCAGTATTTT
.	.	TRBV6-5	TRBJ2-3	CASSSGRGTQYF	TGTGCCAGCAGCTCTGGTAGAGGTACGCAGTATTTT
TRBD1	once	TRBV27	TRBJ2-7	CASSFGTGGYEQYF	TGTGCCAGCAGTTTCGGGACAGGGGGCTACGAGCAGTACTTC
.	few	TRBV2	TRBJ2-1	CASSQRPVTEKFF	TGTGCCAGCAGTCAACGGCCCGTTACTGAGAAGTTCTTC